This note documents a single TCR beta chain sequence. The source of the sample is a study of long-term antiretroviral therapy in people with HIV. An immunoSEQ assay, version v3.0, was performed at survey level. Method: immunoSEQ multiplex PCR; TCRdb's copy keeps in-frame clones and lacks some. The table records some 28,000 clones, 75% to 90% of them present only once. Participants who had HIV were, without exception, treated in the United States. The CDR3 length is 14 residues. Germline loops: CDR1 MNHEY, CDR2 SVGAGI. Unmatched junction bases numbered 6, after V lost 5 bases and J lost 6 bases. The rearrangement links TRBV6-5 to TRBJ2-7; 11 bases match TRBD2. The sequencing used unsorted PBMCs, collected 0.3 years after starting antiretroviral therapy. This receptor was taken from a man in his forties with HIV. DNA for the CDR3: TGTGCCAGCAGTCCTAGCGGGAGGCAAGGCGAGCAGTACTTC. It yields the protein CASSPSGRQGEQYF.